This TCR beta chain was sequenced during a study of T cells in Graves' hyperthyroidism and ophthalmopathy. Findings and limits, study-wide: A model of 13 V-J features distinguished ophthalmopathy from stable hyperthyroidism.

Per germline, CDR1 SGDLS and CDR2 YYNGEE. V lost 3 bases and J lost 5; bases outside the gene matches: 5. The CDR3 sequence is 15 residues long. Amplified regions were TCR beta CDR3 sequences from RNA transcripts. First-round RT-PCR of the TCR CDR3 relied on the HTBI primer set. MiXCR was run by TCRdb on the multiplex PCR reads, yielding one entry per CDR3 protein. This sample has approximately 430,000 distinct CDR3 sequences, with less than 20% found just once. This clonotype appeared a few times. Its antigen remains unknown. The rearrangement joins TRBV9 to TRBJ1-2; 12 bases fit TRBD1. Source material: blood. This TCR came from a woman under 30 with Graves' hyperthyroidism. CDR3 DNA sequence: TGTGCCAGCAGCGGGGGACAGGGGGCGCAGTATGGCTACACCTTC. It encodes CASSGGQGAQYGYTF.